Following are 20 T cell receptor beta chains from one sample sequenced in a study of PD-1 blockade in mismatch repair-deficient tumors. Only in-frame clones appear in the TCRdb table, and some are missing; sequencing was by immunoSEQ multiplex PCR. Among around 16,000 clones listed, roughly 84% were seen once. Specimen: PBMCs, collected 4 weeks after starting pembrolizumab. The receptors derive from an adult with mismatch repair-deficient cancer.

The chain links TRBV6-1 to TRBJ2-3, with TRBD1 matching 7 bases. The CDR3 spans 15 residues. V lost 1 base, J lost 11 bases, and 12 bases stayed unmatched. The germline gives CDR1 MNHNS, CDR2 SASEGT. CDR3 nucleotides: TGTGCCAGCAGTGAAGAAGTGACAGGGTCCCTGGAGCAGTATTTT. It codes for CASSEEVTGSLEQYF.

V is TRBV9 and J is TRBJ2-1; D is perhaps TRBD2 (7 bases). V lost 3 bases to trimming and J lost 1 base, with 14 bases between them. The CDR3 runs 16 residues. CDR1 and CDR2 from the germline V gene are SGDLS and YYNGEE. CDR3 in amino acids: CASSGGLGGSYNEQFF. The CDR3 DNA sequence: TGTGCCAGCAGCGGTGGACTAGGGGGTTCCTACAATGAGCAGTTCTTC.

This chain uses TRBV30 with TRBJ1-4; 8 bases map to TRBD1. With 1 base clipped from V and 7 bases from J, the junction kept 5 bases outside the gene matches. The CDR3 totals 14 residues. Germline V gives CDR1 GTSNPN, CDR2 SVGIG (reference sequence). CDR3 in DNA: TGTGCCTGGAGTGGAGGACAGGGTGGTGAAAAACTGTTTTTT. Its protein product is CAWSGGQGGEKLFF.

J is TRBJ1-1 and V is TRBV13, with 7 bases that match TRBD1. The CDR3 runs 14 residues. The junction had 9 bases not matched to a gene; V was cut back by 4 bases and J by 7 bases. Germline CDR1 is PRHDT and CDR2 is FYEKMQ (reference sequence). The CDR3 here is CASSSRDREFEAFF. The CDR3 region has the DNA TGTGCCAGCAGCTCCCGGGACAGAGAGTTTGAAGCTTTCTTT.

The J gene is TRBJ1-5, the V gene TRBV18; possibly TRBD1 for D (6 bases). Per germline, CDR1 KGHSH and CDR2 LQKENI. This CDR3 comprises 17 residues. Trimming removed 3 bases from V and 0 bases from J, with 15 bases in between. The CDR3 DNA reads as TGTGCCAGCTCACCCCAGGGGTCCGGACTTAGCAATCAGCCCCAGCATTTT. Translation gives CASSPQGSGLSNQPQHF.

This rearrangement joins TRBV5-4 to TRBJ2-7; 7 positions agree with TRBD1. The CDR3 covers 15 residues. Germline V lookup: CDR1 SGHNT, CDR2 YYREEE (reference sequence). Trimming removed 4 bases from V and 3 bases from J; junction bases left unmatched: 10. CDR3 amino acids: CASSPQGELSYEQYF. CDR3 DNA sequence: TGTGCCAGCAGCCCCCAGGGGGAGTTAAGCTACGAGCAGTACTTC.

CDR3 nucleotide sequence: TGTGCCAGCAGCTTGAAGCTGTTTATGGACAGGGGCATTAATGAGCAGTTCTTC. It codes for CASSLKLFMDRGINEQFF. V and J are TRBV5-6 and TRBJ2-1; TRBD1 agrees at 9 bases. This CDR3 spans 18 amino acids. The V gene end was trimmed by 1 base and the J gene end by 7 bases; junction bases not matched to a gene: 15. Germline V gene data show CDR1 as SGHDT and CDR2 as YYEEEE.

V and J are TRBV7-9 and TRBJ2-5; D might be TRBD1 (6 bases). Germline V gene data show CDR1 as SEHNR and CDR2 as FQNEAQ (reference sequence). This CDR3 region has 15 residues. Between the trimmed V and J ends, which lost 3 bases and 2 bases, there was a span of 13 bases. The CDR3 bases are TGTGCCAGCAGCTTGAGCAGGGGAACGCAAGAGACCCAGTACTTC. It yields the protein CASSLSRGTQETQYF.

The chain recombines TRBV7-2 with TRBJ2-1; D perhaps matches TRBD2 (5 bases). Germline V lookup: CDR1 SGHTA, CDR2 FQGNSA. Trimming shortened V by 4 bases and J by 2 bases, and 12 bases separated the two germline ends. The CDR3 loop spans 15 amino acids. CDR3 sequence reads: CASSSSGLAYNEQFF. The CDR3 DNA is TGTGCCAGCAGCTCGAGCGGCCTAGCCTACAATGAGCAGTTCTTC.

V usage is TRBV7-3 and J usage is TRBJ2-3; D remains ambiguous. V was pared by 5 bases and J by 0 bases, with 9 bases between. The CDR3 is 14 residues long. Germline V lookup: CDR1 SGHTA, CDR2 FQGTGA. The CDR3 DNA sequence: TGTGCCAGCAGCGTCTCCGGTAGCACAGATACGCAGTATTTT. Translated: CASSVSGSTDTQYF.

In this sample, this clone turned up once. This rearrangement joins TRBV5-1 to TRBJ2-3, with D possibly TRBD1 on 5 matching bases. Germline CDR1 and CDR2: SGHRS and YFSETQ. CDR3 length: 14 amino acids. V was shortened by 7 bases and J by 4 bases, with 16 bases between the two germline ends. CDR3 sequence: CASSRTSTPDTQYF. In DNA, the CDR3 is TGCGCCAGCTCACGGACATCGACCCCAGATACGCAGTATTTT.

The chain couples TRBV27 to TRBJ2-2; 7 nucleotides align to TRBD2. V lost 8 bases and J lost 3; bases outside the gene matches: 3. This CDR3 is built from 13 residues. The V gene's germline CDR1 is MNHEY and CDR2 SMNVEV (reference sequence). DNA for the CDR3: TGTGCCAGCGGGAGGGAGCACACCGGGGAGCTGTTTTTT. It translates to CASGREHTGELFF.

This clone was seen a few times. The V gene is TRBV7-9, the J gene TRBJ1-2; 7 bases map to TRBD1. After removal of 1 base from V and 5 bases from J, the junction contained 4 bases not matched to a gene. The CDR3 has 14 residues. CDR1 SEHNR and CDR2 FQNEAQ come from the germline V gene (reference sequence). The CDR3 sequence is CASSLGGQLYGYTF. The CDR3 region has the DNA TGTGCCAGCAGCTTAGGGGGACAGTTATATGGCTACACCTTC.

V gene TRBV7-9 combines with J gene TRBJ2-5; D unclear. V was trimmed by 6 bases and J by 5 bases, leaving 13 bases between them. The CDR3 contains 13 residues. Germline assignment: CDR1 SEHNR and CDR2 FQNEAQ (reference sequence). The CDR3 nucleotides are TGTGCCAGCAGTCCCCCTTCGGGTGAGACCCAGTACTTC. Translated: CASSPPSGETQYF.

J is TRBJ2-3 and V is TRBV10-1, with 9 bases that match TRBD2. The CDR3 runs 15 residues. CDR1 is WNHNN and CDR2 is SYGVQD in the germline V gene (reference sequence). Trimming took 3 bases from V and 5 from J; bases not matched to a gene: 6. The CDR3 loop is CASSESSSGKDTQYF. In DNA form, the CDR3 reads TGCGCCAGCAGTGAATCGTCTAGCGGGAAAGATACGCAGTATTTT.

This rearrangement joins TRBV29-1 to TRBJ2-7, with D possibly being TRBD1 (6 bases). The CDR3 extends over 14 amino acids. CDR1 is SQVTM, CDR2 ANQGSEA, per germline. Trimming took off 2 bases at V and 5 bases at J, with 16 bases between the two ends. The CDR3 DNA reads as TGCAGCGTTGAACGTCTACAGGGTGGGAACGAGCAGTACTTC. Protein product: CSVERLQGGNEQYF.

The CDR3: CASSVGGWLSSYNSPLHF. The CDR3 DNA follows: TGTGCCAGCAGCGTAGGGGGCTGGTTGAGCTCCTATAATTCACCCCTCCACTTT. The V gene is TRBV9, the J gene TRBJ1-6; TRBD1 is a possible D gene (5 bases). Germline CDR1 SGDLS, CDR2 YYNGEE. This CDR3 contains 18 residues. V lost 0 bases and J lost 0, with 13 bases in between.

V and J are TRBV28 and TRBJ2-7; possible D gene TRBD1, 6 bases. Trimming left V 6 bases short and J 2 bases short, with 8 bases between. CDR1 and CDR2 (germline): MDHEN, SYDVKM. This CDR3 is built from 12 residues. The CDR3 protein is CASRYRAYEQYF. DNA for the CDR3: TGTGCCAGCAGGTACAGGGCCTACGAGCAGTACTTC.

The chain carries TRBV27 and TRBJ2-2; 14 positions match TRBD2. The V segment lost 6 bases and the J segment 7 bases; nucleotides outside the gene matches: 16. This CDR3 has 19 residues. Per the germline V gene, CDR1 is MNHEY and CDR2 is SMNVEV (reference sequence). The CDR3, as DNA: TGTGCCAGCAGCAGGGAGGCCCCGGGACTAGCGGGAGTCGGCGGGGAGCTGTTTTTT. Residues: CASSREAPGLAGVGGELFF.

V usage is TRBV18 and J usage is TRBJ1-2; no reliable D call. Germline V gene data show CDR1 as KGHSH and CDR2 as LQKENI. Trimming removed 5 bases from V and 7 bases from J, with 14 bases in between. The CDR3 is 13 residues long. The CDR3 loop reads CASSARTGSGYTF. The CDR3 DNA sequence: TGTGCCAGCTCAGCCCGGACCGGGAGTGGCTACACCTTC.